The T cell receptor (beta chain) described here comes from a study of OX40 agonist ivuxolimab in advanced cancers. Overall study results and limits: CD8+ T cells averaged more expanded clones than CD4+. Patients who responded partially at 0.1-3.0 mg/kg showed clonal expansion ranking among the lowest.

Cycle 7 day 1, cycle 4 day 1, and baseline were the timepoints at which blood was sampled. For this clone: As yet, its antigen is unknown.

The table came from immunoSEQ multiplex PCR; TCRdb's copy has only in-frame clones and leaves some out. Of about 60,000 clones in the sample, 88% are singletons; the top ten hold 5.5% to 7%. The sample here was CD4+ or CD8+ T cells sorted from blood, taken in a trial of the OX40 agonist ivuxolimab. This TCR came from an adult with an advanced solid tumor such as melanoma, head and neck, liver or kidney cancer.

CDR3 sequence: CAISGGPSYEQYF. CDR3 sequence (DNA): TGTGCCATCAGTGGGGGGCCCTCCTACGAGCAGTACTTC. The J gene is TRBJ2-7, the V gene TRBV10-3, with a tentative D call TRBD1 (6 bases). CDR3 size: 13 residues. The V end was cut by 4 bases, the J end by 0 bases, with 7 bases between. CDR1 and CDR2 from the germline V gene are ENHRY and SYGVKD.